A selection of T cell receptor beta chains follows, all from one sample in a study of shared clonotypes between healthy human individuals. Using immunoSEQ multiplex PCR, the repertoire was profiled, and TCRdb retains in-frame clones only, with some absent. Of some 2,400,000 clones in the sample, under 97% are singletons; the top ten hold around 0.13%. The specimen was naive CD4+ T cells sorted from blood. The receptor set was obtained from a man between 18 and 35 years old in good health. The CDR3 runs from the conserved cysteine through the conserved F or W. The D gene is left open where the match is weak. Not all rows give a size; the values are once, few, many and, for expanded clones, a class.

>NA|TRBJ1-3|TRBV7-9|once
CASSAAGKGNTIYF
TGTGCCAGCAGCGCGGCAGGGAAGGGAAACACCATATATTTT
>TRBD2|TRBJ2-1|TRBV7-3|NA
CASSSGGLAGVNEQFF
TGTGCCAGCAGCTCGGGAGGACTAGCGGGGGTAAATGAGCAGTTCTTC
>TRBD1|TRBJ2-1|TRBV12-5|NA
CASGSTGGNEQFF
TGTGCTAGTGGTTCGACAGGGGGCAATGAGCAGTTCTTC
>TRBD1|TRBJ2-7|TRBV29-1|NA
CSVPRQGSSYEQYF
TGCAGCGTCCCAAGACAGGGGTCCTCCTACGAGCAGTACTTC
>TRBD2|TRBJ2-1|TRBV7-2|NA
CASSRLGLAGVEQFF
TGTGCCAGCAGCCGCCTTGGGCTAGCGGGAGTTGAGCAGTTCTTC
>NA|TRBJ1-1|TRBV29-1|NA
CSVDGGATEAFF
TGCAGCGTTGATGGGGGGGCCACTGAAGCTTTCTTT
>NA|TRBJ1-3|TRBV30|NA
CAWSVLGQSSGNTIYF
TGTGCCTGGAGTGTACTCGGACAGAGCTCTGGAAACACCATATATTTT
>TRBD2|TRBJ2-7|TRBV2|NA
CASRPPLAGYPHEQYF
TGTGCCAGCAGACCACCACTAGCGGGGTACCCCCACGAGCAGTACTTC
>NA|TRBJ2-2|TRBV9|NA
CASSVGIGGGNTGELFF
TGTGCCAGCAGCGTAGGAATCGGAGGGGGGAACACCGGGGAGCTGTTTTTT
>NA|TRBJ1-2|TRBV6-5|NA
CASRSGGLYGYTF
TGTGCCAGCAGAAGTGGGGGACTCTATGGCTACACCTTC
>TRBD2|TRBJ2-2|TRBV7-7|NA
CASSLALASGPTGELFF
TGTGCTAGCAGCTTAGCTCTGGCTAGCGGGCCCACCGGGGAGCTGTTTTTT
>NA|TRBJ2-5|TRBV5-6|NA
CASSRNRLVQETQYF
TGTGCCAGCAGCCGTAACAGACTAGTCCAAGAGACCCAGTACTTC
>TRBD2|TRBJ2-5|TRBV5-1|NA
CASSPTAGGQETQYF
TGCGCCAGCAGCCCGACAGCGGGGGGCCAAGAGACCCAGTACTTC
>NA|TRBJ2-7|TRBV5-1|NA
CASSSELSSYF
TGCGCCAGCAGCTCGGAACTTTCTTCGTACTTC
>NA|TRBJ1-2|TRBV6-6|NA
CASSPGQIYGYTF
TGTGCCAGCAGTCCGGGACAAATCTATGGCTACACCTTC
>TRBD1|TRBJ2-7|TRBV7-2|NA
CASRRDRGSHEQYF
TGTGCCAGCAGACGAGACAGGGGTAGTCACGAGCAGTACTTC
>NA|TRBJ1-6|TRBV7-9|NA
CASSQEVGSPLHF
TGTGCCAGCAGCCAAGAGGTTGGGTCACCCCTCCACTTT
>NA|TRBJ1-2|TRBV6-5|once
CASGSNYGYTF
TGTGCCAGCGGGAGTAACTATGGCTACACCTTC
>TRBD1|TRBJ2-7|TRBV18|NA
CASSPRTGGGEQYF
TGTGCCAGCTCACCCCGGACAGGGGGCGGCGAGCAGTACTTC
>NA|TRBJ1-1|TRBV29-1|once
CSVGGILNTEAFF
TGCAGCGTAGGAGGGATTTTGAACACTGAAGCTTTCTTT
>NA|TRBJ2-5|TRBV29-1|NA
CSVEPGEETQYF
TGCAGCGTTGAGCCAGGGGAAGAGACCCAGTACTTC
>NA|TRBJ1-2|TRBV5-1|NA
CASSLLVQGPLGYTF
TGCGCCAGCAGCTTGTTGGTTCAGGGCCCTTTAGGCTACACCTTC
>TRBD1|TRBJ2-3|TRBV5-5|NA
CASSFTTGGTQTDTQYF
TGTGCCAGCAGCTTTACCACAGGGGGCACTCAAACAGATACGCAGTATTTT
>TRBD1|TRBJ2-1|TRBV7-3|NA
CASSFDRDNEQFF
TGTGCCAGCAGCTTCGACAGGGACAATGAGCAGTTCTTC
>TRBD1|TRBJ1-1|TRBV5-1|NA
CASSLDRGRDTEAFF
TGCGCCAGCAGCTTGGACAGGGGGCGGGACACTGAAGCTTTCTTT
>TRBD1|TRBJ2-2|TRBV6-1|NA
CATHRGSGELFF
TGTGCCACCCACAGGGGATCCGGGGAGCTGTTTTTT
>TRBD1|TRBJ1-1|TRBV7-2|NA
CASSLGGQGVLNTEAFF
TGTGCCAGCAGCTTAGGTGGACAGGGTGTGTTGAACACTGAAGCTTTCTTT
>NA|TRBJ2-4|TRBV12-1|NA
CASSLGLAGRGKNIQYF
TGTGCCAGCAGCTTGGGACTAGCGGGGAGGGGCAAAAACATTCAGTACTTC
>NA|TRBJ1-1|TRBV11-1|once
CASSFGGVTEAFF
TGTGCCAGCAGCTTCGGAGGGGTAACTGAAGCTTTCTTT
>TRBD1|TRBJ2-5|TRBV19|NA
CASSISPTGQETQYF
TGTGCCAGTAGTATCTCCCCGACAGGGCAAGAGACCCAGTACTTC
>NA|TRBJ2-2|TRBV11-3|NA
CASSLVAGSNTGELFF
TGTGCCAGCAGCTTAGTGGCGGGCTCGAACACCGGGGAGCTGTTTTTT
>NA|TRBJ1-6|TRBV4-3|NA
CASSQDSRANSPLHF
TGCGCCAGCAGCCAAGATTCCAGGGCTAATTCACCCCTCCACTTT
>TRBD2|TRBJ2-5|TRBV10-1|NA
CASSDLAGAKETQYF
TGCGCCAGCAGTGATCTAGCGGGAGCTAAAGAGACCCAGTACTTC
>TRBD1|TRBJ1-2|TRBV9|NA
CASSVARGPYGYTF
TGTGCCAGCAGCGTAGCGAGGGGGCCCTATGGCTACACCTTC
>TRBD1|TRBJ2-5|TRBV5-5|NA
CASSLEGGRETQYF
TGTGCCAGCAGCTTGGAAGGGGGCAGAGAGACCCAGTACTTC
>NA|TRBJ2-7|TRBV30|NA
CAWSSGPRPIGQYF
TGTGCCTGGAGTAGCGGGCCCCGACCTATTGGGCAGTACTTC
>NA|TRBJ1-5|TRBV27|once
CASSLSSNQPQHF
TGTGCCAGCAGTTTGTCAAGCAATCAGCCCCAGCATTTT
>NA|TRBJ1-2|TRBV2|NA
CASRGDYGYTF
TGTGCCAGCCGGGGGGATTATGGCTACACCTTC
>TRBD1|TRBJ1-1|TRBV6-6|NA
CAAERPMTGDRTEAFF
TGTGCCGCGGAACGGCCCATGACAGGGGATAGGACTGAAGCTTTCTTT
>NA|TRBJ2-2|TRBV9|NA
CASSVVSSGTGELFF
TGTGCCAGCAGCGTAGTTAGTAGCGGCACCGGGGAGCTGTTTTTT
>NA|TRBJ1-4|TRBV19|once
CASTTGHEKLFF
TGTGCCAGTACGACAGGACACGAAAAACTGTTTTTT
>NA|TRBJ2-7|TRBV18|NA
CASSPGRRTYEQYF
TGTGCCAGCTCACCCGGCAGGAGAACCTACGAGCAGTACTTC
>NA|TRBJ1-6|TRBV6-5|NA
CASSYGQSSYNSPLHF
TGTGCCAGCAGTTACGGACAAAGCTCCTATAATTCACCCCTCCACTTT
>TRBD1|TRBJ2-7|TRBV2|NA
CASNRDRTYEQYF
TGTGCCAGCAACCGGGACAGGACCTACGAGCAGTACTTC
>TRBD2|TRBJ2-5|TRBV10-1|once
CASSMGLAGTQETQYF
TGCGCCAGCAGCATGGGACTAGCGGGAACCCAAGAGACCCAGTACTTC
>NA|TRBJ1-2|TRBV28|few
CASSLSGKGNYGYTF
TGTGCCAGCAGTTTATCGGGGAAAGGGAACTATGGCTACACCTTC
>TRBD2|TRBJ2-5|TRBV9|NA
CASSVSPRLAQETQYF
TGTGCCAGCAGCGTGAGCCCAAGACTAGCCCAAGAGACCCAGTACTTC
>NA|TRBJ2-3|TRBV27|NA
CASSFAPGSFTDTQYF
TGTGCCAGCAGTTTCGCCCCAGGTTCTTTCACAGATACGCAGTATTTT
>TRBD1|TRBJ1-2|TRBV5-4|NA
CASSPGQGARGYTF
TGTGCCAGCAGCCCGGGACAGGGGGCGCGCGGCTACACCTTC
>TRBD1|TRBJ2-1|TRBV4-1|NA
CASSRGGTGVSEQFF
TGCGCCAGCAGCCGCGGGGGGACAGGGGTAAGTGAGCAGTTCTTC
>NA|TRBJ1-5|TRBV30|NA
CAWSGVGTQPQHF
TGTGCCTGGAGTGGGGTAGGGACTCAGCCCCAGCATTTT